The T cell receptor beta chain under discussion was sequenced for a study of cytotoxic CD8 clonotypes in ibrutinib-treated CLL. Germline-derived CDR1 and CDR2 are SGHVS and FQNEAQ. The CDR3 consists of 13 residues. After removal of 6 bases from V and 8 bases from J, the junction contained 7 bases not matched to a gene. TCRdb's copy holds only in-frame clones and misses some; the assay was immunoSEQ multiplex PCR. The sample records 65,000 to 85,000 clones, about nine tenths being singletons. The rearrangement joins TRBV7-8 to TRBJ2-1, with 7 nucleotides matching TRBD2. The sample here was PBMCs, taken after 12 months of ibrutinib treatment. This TCR was recovered from a human donor with chronic lymphocytic leukemia. The CDR3 protein is CASSRGVRDEQFF. The CDR3 DNA sequence: TGTGCCAGCAGTCGGGGGGTCAGGGATGAGCAGTTCTTC.